These T cell receptor beta chains were read from a single sample in a study of blood T cell repertoires in COVID-19. Here immunoSEQ multiplex PCR was the method, and the copy in TCRdb shows in-frame clones only, minus some. The table lists 250,000 or so clones, 80% to 85% of them singletons. The material sequenced was PBMCs or T cells enriched from blood (not recorded which). These receptors originate from a middle-aged man who had recovered from COVID-19. CDR3s include the opening cysteine and the closing phenylalanine or tryptophan. D genes are given only for firm matches. Only part of the rows carry a size: once, few, many, or a class if the clone is expanded.

clone_size j_call v_call d_call cdr3_aa cdr3_nt
NA TRBJ1-1 TRBV5-1 NA CASRENTEAFF TGCGCCAGCCGCGAGAACACTGAAGCTTTCTTT
NA TRBJ2-3 TRBV5-1 TRBD2 CASSLGSGGATDTQYF TGCGCCAGCAGCCTCGGTAGCGGGGGGGCGACAGATACGCAGTATTTT
NA TRBJ1-1 TRBV28 NA CASSREIMSAFF TGTGCCAGCAGTCGAGAGATAATGTCAGCTTTCTTT
NA TRBJ2-3 TRBV7-2 TRBD2 CASSSGLAGAGTQYF TGTGCCAGCAGCTCGGGACTAGCGGGAGCAGGTACGCAGTATTTT
NA TRBJ1-4 TRBV3-1/TRBV3-2 NA CASSQGGGYEKLFF TGTGCCAGCAGCCAAGGGGGAGGGTATGAAAAACTGTTTTTT
NA TRBJ1-5 TRBV9 NA CASSEGDRPNQPQHF TGTGCCAGCAGTGAAGGTGACAGGCCCAATCAGCCCCAGCATTTT
many TRBJ1-5 TRBV7-9 NA CASSFGQINQPQHF TGTGCCAGCAGCTTCGGACAGATCAATCAGCCCCAGCATTTT
NA TRBJ2-7 TRBV12-3/TRBV12-4 TRBD1 CASRTGNGYEQYF TGTGCCAGCAGGACAGGGAATGGCTACGAGCAGTACTTC
NA TRBJ2-7 TRBV13 TRBD1 CASSSYRGQPSSNLNEQYF TGTGCCAGCAGCTCCTACAGGGGGCAGCCTTCATCCAATCTCAACGAGCAGTACTTC
few TRBJ2-7 TRBV28 TRBD2 CAIRSGKSSEQYF TGTGCCATCAGGAGCGGGAAATCAAGCGAGCAGTACTTC
NA TRBJ2-7 TRBV11-2 NA CASSHGGPRQYF TGTGCCAGCAGCCACGGAGGGCCCAGGCAGTACTTC
NA TRBJ2-2 TRBV24-1 TRBD2 CATSDSRTSGGFVTGELFF TGTGCCACCAGTGATTCTAGGACTAGCGGGGGGTTCGTCACCGGGGAGCTGTTTTTT
once TRBJ1-4 TRBV7-8 TRBD1 CASSRGTGRATNEKLFF TGTGCCAGCAGCCGTGGGACAGGTCGTGCAACTAATGAAAAACTGTTTTTT
NA TRBJ1-1 TRBV12-5 NA CASGTPTGLNTEAFF TGTGCTAGTGGTACACCGACAGGTCTGAACACTGAAGCTTTCTTT
NA TRBJ2-2 TRBV6-5 TRBD1 CASRRDRAYTGELFF TGTGCCAGCAGGCGGGACAGGGCTTACACCGGGGAGCTGTTTTTT
NA TRBJ1-6 TRBV18 TRBD1 CASSLNGQGNNSPLHF TGTGCCAGCTCACTAAACGGACAGGGGAATAATTCACCCCTCCACTTT
NA TRBJ2-4 TRBV7-9 NA CASSSPGGGDIQYF TGTGCCAGCAGCTCACCGGGGGGCGGGGACATTCAGTACTTC
NA TRBJ1-2 TRBV3-1/TRBV3-2 NA CASSPGARDYGYTF TGTGCCAGCAGCCCAGGGGCCAGGGACTATGGCTACACCTTC
NA TRBJ2-4 TRBV30 NA CAWSVGLEGIQYF TGTGCCTGGAGTGTAGGGCTCGAGGGCATTCAGTACTTC
many TRBJ2-5 TRBV7-9 NA CASSFSGEETQYF TGTGCCAGCAGCTTTTCGGGAGAAGAGACCCAGTACTTC
NA TRBJ2-2 TRBV24-1 NA CATQQAPGELFF TGTGCCACCCAACAGGCCCCCGGGGAGCTGTTTTTT
once TRBJ1-2 TRBV5-1 NA CASSSTGFYGYTF TGCGCCAGCAGCAGTACAGGGTTCTATGGCTACACCTTC
once TRBJ2-4 TRBV5-6 NA CASSPASGSKNIQYF TGTGCCAGCAGCCCCGCATCGGGATCCAAAAACATTCAGTACTTC
NA TRBJ1-2 TRBV6-5 TRBD1 CASSQDRGFYGYTF TGTGCCAGCAGTCAGGACAGGGGTTTCTATGGCTACACCTTC
NA TRBJ2-2 TRBV6-5 NA CASSYMVGAGELFF TGTGCCAGCAGTTACATGGTCGGGGCCGGGGAGCTGTTTTTT